This T cell receptor (beta chain) is drawn from a study of T cell responses to AZD1222 COVID-19 vaccine. In germline, CDR1 is MNHEY, CDR2 SMNVEV (reference sequence). This CDR3 is 12 amino acids long. The V gene lost 2 bases and the J gene lost 5 bases, with 3 bases spanning the gap. Some clones are missing from TCRdb's copy, which holds only in-frame ones; the method was immunoSEQ multiplex PCR. The sample contains 120,000 to 150,000 clones, over 90% of which appear only once. The specimen comprised peripheral blood, sampled on day 0 of MenACWY control vaccination. The clonotype comes from an adult in good health. The rearrangement uses TRBV27 and TRBJ2-2; D uncertain. CDR3 in amino acids: CASSLETGELFF. CDR3 bases: TGTGCCAGCAGTTTAGAGACCGGGGAGCTGTTTTTT.